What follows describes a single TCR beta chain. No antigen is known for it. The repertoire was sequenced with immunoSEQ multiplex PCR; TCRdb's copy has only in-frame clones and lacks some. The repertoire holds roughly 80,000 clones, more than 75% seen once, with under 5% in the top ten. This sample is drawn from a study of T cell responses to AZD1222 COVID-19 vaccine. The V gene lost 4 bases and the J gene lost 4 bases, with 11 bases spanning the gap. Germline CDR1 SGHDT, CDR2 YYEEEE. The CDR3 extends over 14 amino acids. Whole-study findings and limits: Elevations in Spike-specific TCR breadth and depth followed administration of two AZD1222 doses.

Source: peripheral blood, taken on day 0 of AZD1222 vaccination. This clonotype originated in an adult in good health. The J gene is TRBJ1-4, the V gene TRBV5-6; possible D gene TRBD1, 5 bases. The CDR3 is CASSLGTRNEKLFF. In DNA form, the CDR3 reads TGTGCCAGCAGCCTCGGGACGCGTAATGAAAAACTGTTTTTT.